This T cell receptor beta chain is from a study of identical twins. Points from the study as a whole: Excess sharing between twins was weaker in beta out-of-frame sequences. Analyses of zero insertions could be partly confounded by invariant MAIT and iNKT cells. Conclusions came from cross-sectional statistical analysis, not from following the same donors.

This clonotype has a handful of counts. No antigen is known for it. It was template switching that added a universal primer site, and there were unique molecular identifiers on the cDNA. TCRdb redid the calling of the 5' RACE reads with MiXCR, one entry per CDR3 protein. This table has under 400,000 distinct CDR3 sequences, approximately 10% appearing once. J lost 7 bases, V lost 5 bases, and 13 bases had no gene match. This CDR3 contains 16 residues. Germline CDR1 and CDR2: SGHNT and YENEEA. Sequenced sample: naive T cells sorted from blood. This receptor was obtained from a woman aged 50 to 60 in good health. This sequence joins TRBV11-3 and TRBJ2-1, with 8 bases fitting TRBD2. CDR3 sequence (DNA): TGTGCCAGCAGCGGGCCAGACCGGGAGGGGCGTAATGAGCAGTTCTTC. As protein: CASSGPDREGRNEQFF.